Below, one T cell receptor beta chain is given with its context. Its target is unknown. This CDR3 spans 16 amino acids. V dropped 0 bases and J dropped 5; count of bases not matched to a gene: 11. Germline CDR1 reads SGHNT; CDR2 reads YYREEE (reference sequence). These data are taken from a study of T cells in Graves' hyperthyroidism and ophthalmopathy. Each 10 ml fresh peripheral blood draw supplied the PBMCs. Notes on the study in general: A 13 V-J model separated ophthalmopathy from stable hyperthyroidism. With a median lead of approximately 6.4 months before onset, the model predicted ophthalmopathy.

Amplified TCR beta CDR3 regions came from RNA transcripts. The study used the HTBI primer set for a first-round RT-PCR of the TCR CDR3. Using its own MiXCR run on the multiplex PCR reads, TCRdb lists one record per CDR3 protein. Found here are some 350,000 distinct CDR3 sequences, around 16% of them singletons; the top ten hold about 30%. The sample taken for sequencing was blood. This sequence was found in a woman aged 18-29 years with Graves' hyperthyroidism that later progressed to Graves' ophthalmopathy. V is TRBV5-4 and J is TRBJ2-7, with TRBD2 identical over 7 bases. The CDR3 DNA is TGTGCCAGCAGCTTGGAGTTCGGACTAGATATCGACGAGCAGTACTTC. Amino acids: CASSLEFGLDIDEQYF.